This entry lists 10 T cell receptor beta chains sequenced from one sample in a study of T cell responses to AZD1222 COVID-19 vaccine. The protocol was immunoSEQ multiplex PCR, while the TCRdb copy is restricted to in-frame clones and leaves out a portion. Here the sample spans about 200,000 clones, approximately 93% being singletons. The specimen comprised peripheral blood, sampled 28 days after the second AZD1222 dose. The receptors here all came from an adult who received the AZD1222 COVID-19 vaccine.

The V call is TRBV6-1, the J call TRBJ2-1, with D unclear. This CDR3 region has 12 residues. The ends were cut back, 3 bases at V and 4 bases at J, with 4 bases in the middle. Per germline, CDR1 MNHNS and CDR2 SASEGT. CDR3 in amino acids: CASSDRYNEQFF. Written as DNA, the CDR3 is TGTGCCAGCAGTGATAGGTACAATGAGCAGTTCTTC.

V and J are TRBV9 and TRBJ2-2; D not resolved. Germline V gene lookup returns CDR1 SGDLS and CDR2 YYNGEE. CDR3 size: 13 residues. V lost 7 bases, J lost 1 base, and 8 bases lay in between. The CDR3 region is CASRAQNTGELFF. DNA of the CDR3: TGTGCCAGCCGAGCCCAGAACACCGGGGAGCTGTTTTTT.

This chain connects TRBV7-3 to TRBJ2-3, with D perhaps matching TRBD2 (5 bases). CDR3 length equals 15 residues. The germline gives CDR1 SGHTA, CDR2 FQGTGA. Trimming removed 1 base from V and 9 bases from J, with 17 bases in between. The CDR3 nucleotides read TGTGCCAGCAGCTTAAATTCCCTTTTCGGGGAAACGCAGTATTTT. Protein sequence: CASSLNSLFGETQYF. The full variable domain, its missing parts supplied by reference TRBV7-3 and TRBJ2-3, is GAGVSQTPSNKVTEKGKYVELRCDPISGHTALYWYRQSLGQGPEFLIYFQGTGAADDSGLPNDRFFAVRPEGSVSTLKIQRTERGDSAVYLCASSLNSLFGETQYFGPGTRLTVL.

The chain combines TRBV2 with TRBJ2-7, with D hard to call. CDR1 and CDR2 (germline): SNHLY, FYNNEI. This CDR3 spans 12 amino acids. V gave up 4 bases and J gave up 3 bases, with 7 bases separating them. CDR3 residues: CASSVNGYEQYF. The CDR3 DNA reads TGTGCCAGCAGTGTTAACGGCTACGAGCAGTACTTC.

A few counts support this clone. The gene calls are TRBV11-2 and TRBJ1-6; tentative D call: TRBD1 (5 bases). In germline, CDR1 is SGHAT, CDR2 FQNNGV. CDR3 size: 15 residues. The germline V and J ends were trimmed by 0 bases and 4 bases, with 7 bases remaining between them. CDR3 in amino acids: CASSLEPGYNSPLHF. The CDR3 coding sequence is TGTGCCAGCAGCTTAGAGCCAGGGTATAATTCACCCCTCCACTTT.

CDR3 residues: CASSELAGGPNEQFF. CDR3 bases: TGTGCCAGCAGTGAACTAGCGGGGGGGCCAAATGAGCAGTTCTTC. This rearrangement joins TRBV2 to TRBJ2-1, with 12 bases aligning to TRBD2. Trimming at V came to 2 bases and at J to 7 bases, leaving 3 bases not matched to a gene. The germline CDR1 and CDR2 sequences are SNHLY and FYNNEI. The length of the CDR3 is 15 residues.

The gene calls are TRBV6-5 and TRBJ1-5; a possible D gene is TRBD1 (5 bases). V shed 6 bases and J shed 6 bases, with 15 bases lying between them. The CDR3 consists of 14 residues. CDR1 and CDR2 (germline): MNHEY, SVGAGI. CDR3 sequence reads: CASRGADNFQPQHF. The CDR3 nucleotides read TGTGCCAGCAGGGGAGCGGACAACTTTCAGCCCCAGCATTTT.

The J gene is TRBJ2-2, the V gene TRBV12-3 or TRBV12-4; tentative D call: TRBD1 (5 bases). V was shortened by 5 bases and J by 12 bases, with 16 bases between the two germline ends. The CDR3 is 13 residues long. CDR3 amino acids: CASSLLLQEKLFF. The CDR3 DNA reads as TGTGCCAGCAGTCTTTTGTTACAGGAAAAGCTGTTTTTT.

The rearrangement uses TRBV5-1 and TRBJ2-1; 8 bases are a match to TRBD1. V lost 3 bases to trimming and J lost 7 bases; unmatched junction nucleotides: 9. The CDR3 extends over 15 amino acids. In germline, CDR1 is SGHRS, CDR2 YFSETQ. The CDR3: CASSWTGQGRNEQFF. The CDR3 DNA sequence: TGCGCCAGCAGCTGGACAGGGCAGGGTAGAAATGAGCAGTTCTTC.

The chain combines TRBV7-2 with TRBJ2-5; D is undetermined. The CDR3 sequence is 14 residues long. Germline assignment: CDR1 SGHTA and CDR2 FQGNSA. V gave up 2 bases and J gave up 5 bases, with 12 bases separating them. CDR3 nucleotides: TGTGCCAGCAGCTTAAGAGGTGGAAGCGAGACCCAGTACTTC. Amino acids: CASSLRGGSETQYF.